Shown below are 10 T cell receptor beta chains from a single sample sequenced in a study of cytomegalovirus exposure and HLA in healthy donors. Both 60 Vbeta primers and 13 Jbeta primers went into the PCR. Sequenced by immunoSEQ multiplex PCR; TCRdb stores in-frame clones only, minus some. Counted here are over 150,000 clones, 79% occurring once; the ten biggest clones make up 2% to 2.5%. The sequencing input was PBMCs. These receptor sequences come from a man aged 40-49 years in good health and CMV-seronegative.

CDR3 sequence reads: CATSRDRGLTYEQYF. DNA of the CDR3: TGTGCCACCAGCAGAGATCGCGGCCTGACCTACGAGCAGTACTTC. V gene TRBV15 combines with J gene TRBJ2-7, with D uncertain. CDR1 and CDR2 from the germline V gene are LNHNV and YYDKDF (reference sequence). Trimming cost V 0 bases and J 2 bases, with 11 bases left between them. The length of the CDR3 is 15 residues.

The chain couples TRBV29-1 to TRBJ2-7, with 14 bases aligning to TRBD2. Unmatched junction bases numbered 5, after V lost 7 bases and J lost 3 bases. This CDR3 region has 14 residues. The germline V gene encodes CDR1 SQVTM and CDR2 ANQGSEA. The CDR3 DNA reads as TGCAGCGCTGGGACTAGCGGGAGTTTCTACGAGCAGTACTTC. It translates to CSAGTSGSFYEQYF.

This rearrangement joins TRBV5-5 to TRBJ1-5; maybe TRBD1 (6 bases). The CDR3 loop spans 15 amino acids. V lost 5 bases, J lost 7 bases, and 19 bases lay in between. Germline V CDR1 and CDR2: SGHKS, YYEKEE (reference sequence). In DNA, the CDR3 is TGTGCCAGCAGTCTGGCGGCTGGGGGCCGGCAGCCCCAGCATTTT. This encodes CASSLAAGGRQPQHF.

V gene TRBV29-1 combines with J gene TRBJ2-3; 10 positions match TRBD1. Germline CDR1 and CDR2: SQVTM and ANQGSEA. The trim removed 8 bases at V and 4 bases at J, leaving 6 bases unmatched. The CDR3 extends over 13 amino acids. CDR3 amino acids: CSTGQGRSDTQYF. In nucleotides, the CDR3 is TGCAGCACGGGACAGGGGAGATCAGATACGCAGTATTTT.

The V call is TRBV5-8, the J call TRBJ1-1; TRBD1 might be the D (6 bases). V was pared by 1 base and J by 6 bases, with 19 bases between. Germline lookup yields CDR1 SGHTS and CDR2 YDEGEE. This CDR3 is built from 16 residues. The DNA for the CDR3 is TGTGCCAGCAGCTTGTGGCGGGGAGGGGGACCCGCTGAAGCTTTCTTT. Protein: CASSLWRGGGPAEAFF.

The genes are TRBV19 and TRBJ2-3; maybe TRBD1 (6 bases). Trimming cost V 7 bases and J 7 bases, with 27 bases left between them. Looked up from germline, CDR1 is LNHDA and CDR2 is SQIVND (reference sequence). The CDR3 contains 17 residues. Written as DNA, the CDR3 is TGTGCCAGTAACTCCTTTAGAGGACAGCCAAAAAAAAATACGCAGTATTTT. Translated, it gives CASNSFRGQPKKNTQYF. Looking up the rest from reference TRBV19 and TRBJ2-3 gives the full variable domain: DGGITQSPKYLFRKEGQNVTLSCEQNLNHDAMYWYRQDPGQGLRLIYYSQIVNDFQKGDIAEGYSVSREKKESFPLTVTSAQKNPTAFYLCASNSFRGQPKKNTQYFGPGTRLTVL.

J is TRBJ2-7 and V is TRBV11-2; D remains ambiguous. The length of the CDR3 is 12 residues. Trimming took off 5 bases at V and 4 bases at J, with 9 bases between the two ends. CDR1 is SGHAT, CDR2 FQNNGV, per germline. CDR3 sequence (DNA): TGTGCCAGCAGCCACGGTGAATACGAGCAGTACTTC. This gives the protein CASSHGEYEQYF.

This clone has only a few counts. The chain couples TRBV6-1 to TRBJ2-1; D ambiguous. Trimming took off 4 bases at V and 0 bases at J, with 13 bases between the two ends. Per the germline V gene, CDR1 is MNHNS and CDR2 is SASEGT. The CDR3 consists of 16 residues. CDR3 DNA sequence: TGTGCCAGCAGTGCCACGGCGGCTACCTCCTACAATGAGCAGTTCTTC. This codes for CASSATAATSYNEQFF.

The chain carries TRBV7-8 and TRBJ1-5; 7 nucleotides line up with TRBD1. With V trimmed by 1 base and J by 3 bases, 6 bases remained unmatched. CDR1 is SGHVS and CDR2 is FQNEAQ in the germline V gene. The CDR3 length is 16 residues. The CDR3 nucleotides read TGTGCCAGCAGCTTAGGTACAGGGGCTTACAATCAGCCCCAGCATTTT. This codes for CASSLGTGAYNQPQHF.

The J gene is TRBJ2-2, the V gene TRBV27; D is unclear. The V gene lost 2 bases and the J gene lost 6 bases, with 4 bases spanning the gap. The CDR3 consists of 12 residues. Germline V gene data show CDR1 as MNHEY and CDR2 as SMNVEV (reference sequence). The CDR3 here is CASSLQAGELFF. The CDR3 nucleotides read TGTGCCAGCAGTTTACAGGCCGGGGAGCTGTTTTTT.